These 32 T cell receptor beta chains were all obtained from the same sample, sequenced in a study of CD8+CD57+ T cells in acquired aplastic anemia. It was genomic DNA that served as the template for profiling TCR beta VDJ and CDR3. Using its own MiXCR run on the reads, TCRdb lists one record per CDR3 protein. The data show around 120,000 distinct CDR3 sequences, over 30% seen once. Patients chosen for sequencing had shown CD8+CD57+ cell expansion by flow cytometry. The sample comprised sorted CD4+, CD8+, or CD8+CD57+ T cells (not recorded which) from PBMCs. The receptor set was obtained from a human donor with aplastic anemia.

The sample holds many counts of this clonotype. This chain joins TRBV9 and TRBJ2-3; 10 bases agree with TRBD2. Germline trimming cut 3 bases from V and 3 bases from J; bases unmatched to any gene: 13. CDR1 and CDR2 (germline): SGDLS, YYNGEE. This CDR3 region has 18 residues. This chain's CDR3 is CASSGPRYGAGGTDTQYF. The CDR3 nucleotides are TGTGCCAGCAGCGGACCCCGCTATGGAGCGGGGGGGACAGATACGCAGTATTTT.

This clonotype was recorded a few times. Its ends do not fully match the called genes, so a read error is possible. This chain uses TRBV7-7 with TRBJ2-5, with D possibly being TRBD2 (5 bases). The CDR3 spans 18 residues. Germline V CDR1 and CDR2: SSHAT, FNYEAQ (reference sequence). CDR3 region: CASSPMLASLGSWETQYF. For the CDR3, the DNA is TGTGCTAGCAGCCCGATGCTGGCTAGCCTTGGGTCATGGGAGACCCAGTACTTC.

This clonotype was counted only a few times. The rearrangement uses TRBV3-1 and TRBJ2-5; perhaps TRBD1 as D (5 bases). The CDR3 extends over 18 amino acids. The V end was cut by 0 bases, the J end by 3 bases, with 20 bases between. Germline V lookup: CDR1 LGHDT, CDR2 YNNKEL (reference sequence). The CDR3 loop reads CASSQDLSYLGPEETQYF. For the CDR3, the DNA is TGTGCCAGCAGCCAAGATCTGTCGTATCTGGGGCCTGAAGAGACCCAGTACTTC.

CDR3 sequence (DNA): TGTGCCAGCAGTGAAGTTGTGGGGCAAGGCTACACCTTC. As protein: CASSEVVGQGYTF. The chain carries TRBV2 and TRBJ1-2; tentatively, D is TRBD1 (5 bases). Per germline, CDR1 SNHLY and CDR2 FYNNEI. The germline V and J ends were trimmed by 1 base and 8 bases, with 11 bases remaining between them. The CDR3 runs to 13 residues.

The chain has TRBV5-4 and TRBJ2-3; no definite D call. The V and J ends lost 1 base and 2 bases respectively, with 5 bases between them. Germline CDR1 and CDR2: SGHNT and YYREEE (reference sequence). This CDR3 has 13 residues. For the CDR3, the DNA is TGTGCCAGCAGCTTGCCTCCCACAGATACGCAGTATTTT. Protein sequence: CASSLPPTDTQYF.

Comments on this clonotype: The junction shows a germline mismatch at one end, possibly a read error. The chain recombines TRBV2 with TRBJ1-2, with D possibly matching TRBD1 (6 bases). Germline CDR1 and CDR2: SNHLY and FYNNEI. The CDR3 runs 14 residues. CDR3 sequence: CASGERGADYGYTF. CDR3 in DNA: TGTGCCAGCGGTGAACGGGGGGCGGACTATGGCTACACCTTC.

The chain carries TRBV25-1 and TRBJ1-1; D call uncertain. This CDR3 region has 14 residues. V lost 4 bases and J lost 1, with 10 bases in between. The germline V gene encodes CDR1 MGHDK and CDR2 SYGVNS. CDR3 in amino acids: CASSVHGKNTEAFF. CDR3 DNA: TGTGCCAGCAGTGTTCACGGCAAGAACACTGAAGCTTTCTTT.

The chain is built from TRBV7-9 and TRBJ1-2; a weak D match, TRBD1 (5 bases). CDR1 is SEHNR, CDR2 FQNEAQ, per germline (reference sequence). V lost 5 bases and J lost 5, with 9 bases in between. The CDR3 consists of 12 residues. CDR3 in amino acids: CASSPEGYGYTF. DNA of the CDR3: TGTGCCAGCAGCCCCGAGGGGTATGGCTACACCTTC.

This clonotype has only one observation. This may arise from a read error, as a much more abundant clone is one base away. The rearrangement links TRBV4-1 to TRBJ1-4, with D perhaps TRBD1 (5 bases). V lost 1 base, J lost 8 bases, and 8 bases lay in between. The CDR3 length is 13 residues. Germline values: CDR1 MGHRA, CDR2 YSYEKL. Here the CDR3 reads CASSQVKGEKLFF. CDR3 coding DNA: TGCGCCAGCAGCCAAGTCAAGGGGGAAAAACTGTTTTTT.

In its sample, this clonotype was seen many times. The chain uses TRBV7-2 and TRBJ1-2; tentatively, D is TRBD1 (6 bases). V was pared by 5 bases and J by 6 bases, with 10 bases between. Germline V gene data show CDR1 as SGHTA and CDR2 as FQGNSA. The CDR3 contains 12 residues. CDR3 sequence (DNA): TGTGCCAGCAGCCCGGAGGGGGATGGCTACACCTTC. Amino acid sequence: CASSPEGDGYTF.

The V gene is TRBV7-9, the J gene TRBJ2-5, with TRBD1 as a possible D gene (5 bases). Trimming cost V 10 bases and J 1 base, with 10 bases left between them. The CDR3 runs to 12 residues. Per germline, CDR1 SEHNR and CDR2 FQNEAQ (reference sequence). CDR3: CATQDSQETQYF. DNA of the CDR3: TGTGCCACCCAAGACAGCCAAGAGACCCAGTACTTC.

V and J are TRBV25-1 and TRBJ1-2, with D perhaps matching TRBD1 (6 bases). Germline values: CDR1 MGHDK, CDR2 SYGVNS. There are 15 residues in the CDR3. The germline V and J ends were trimmed by 5 bases and 7 bases, with 20 bases remaining between them. This CDR3 is CASSTGTFLEGGYTF. In DNA, the CDR3 is TGTGCCAGCAGTACCGGGACATTTCTAGAGGGTGGCTACACCTTC.

The V gene is TRBV12-3 or TRBV12-4, the J gene TRBJ1-4, with 11 positions matching TRBD1. This CDR3 is 19 amino acids long. The junction had 10 bases not matched to a gene; V was cut back by 4 bases and J by 0 bases. Here the CDR3 DNA reads TGTGCCAGCAGTTCCGGGACAGGGGGGATTTTCGCAACTAATGAAAAACTGTTTTTT. This sequence encodes CASSSGTGGIFATNEKLFF.

The genes are TRBV10-3 and TRBJ2-5; 10 bases agree with TRBD2. Germline V gene sequence: CDR1 ENHRY, CDR2 SYGVKD. With V trimmed by 3 bases and J by 4 bases, 8 bases remained unmatched. The CDR3 totals 16 residues. CDR3 DNA: TGTGCCATCAGTGATCTTGCTAGCGGGAGAGTAGAGACCCAGTACTTC. Translating gives CAISDLASGRVETQYF.

This clonotype was found many times. The chain employs TRBV7-6 and TRBJ1-4; TRBD1 might be the D (5 bases). The CDR3 consists of 17 residues. Germline CDR1 is SGHVS and CDR2 is FNYEAQ. Trimming removed 5 bases from V and 5 bases from J, with 21 bases in between. The CDR3, as DNA: TGTGCCAGCAGCCGCAGCCGGGGGGAAAGGAAGAATGAAAAACTGTTTTTT. It specifies CASSRSRGERKNEKLFF.

The sample holds many counts of this clonotype. The chain couples TRBV9 to TRBJ1-2; D is uncertain. CDR1 and CDR2 from the germline V gene are SGDLS and YYNGEE. V gave up 6 bases and J gave up 7 bases, with 7 bases separating them. The CDR3 is made up of 10 amino acids. The CDR3 is CASIPPGYTF. Here the CDR3 DNA reads TGTGCCAGCATTCCCCCTGGCTACACCTTC.

This clonotype was picked up many times. V and J are TRBV5-4 and TRBJ2-7, with 9 bases that match TRBD1. V was pared by 4 bases and J by 2 bases, with 4 bases of the junction left unmatched. Germline values: CDR1 SGHNT, CDR2 YYREEE (reference sequence). The CDR3 sequence is 14 residues long. Written as DNA, the CDR3 is TGTGCCAGCAGCGCCGGGACAGGGCCCTACGAGCAGTACTTC. Translating it yields CASSAGTGPYEQYF.

This clonotype was found many times. This chain links TRBV12-3 or TRBV12-4 with TRBJ2-6, with D maybe TRBD1 (6 bases). V was trimmed by 5 bases and J by 0 bases, leaving 11 bases between them. This CDR3 has 16 residues. The DNA of the CDR3 is TGTGCCAGCAGTACAGGGATTGTCTCTGGGGCCAACGTCCTGACTTTC. This gives the protein CASSTGIVSGANVLTF.

This clonotype was counted at least ten times. This chain links TRBV5-1 with TRBJ2-5; D gene ambiguous. The CDR3 extends over 12 amino acids. V lost 2 bases and J 4 bases, leaving 6 bases between the germline ends. Germline CDR1 is SGHRS and CDR2 is YFSETQ. The CDR3 nucleotides are TGCGCCAGCAGCTTCGGCGGAGAGACCCAGTACTTC. It encodes CASSFGGETQYF.

The chain links TRBV10-2 to TRBJ2-7, with D unclear. The CDR3 is made up of 14 amino acids. V was trimmed by 8 bases and J by 2 bases, leaving 16 bases between them. Germline-derived CDR1 and CDR2 are WSHSY and SAAADI. This CDR3 is CASGLQPSTYEQYF. DNA for the CDR3: TGCGCCAGCGGGTTACAACCTTCAACCTACGAGCAGTACTTC.

This clonotype was observed many times. This chain links TRBV7-2 with TRBJ1-2; D is uncertain. Trimming left V 0 bases short and J 2 bases short, with 10 bases between. CDR1 SGHTA and CDR2 FQGNSA come from the germline V gene. The CDR3 is 15 amino acids. CDR3 loop: CASSLAAAINYGYTF. The CDR3, as DNA: TGTGCCAGCAGCTTAGCGGCGGCGATAAACTATGGCTACACCTTC. Filled out from reference TRBV7-2 and TRBJ1-2, the complete variable domain reads GAGVSQSPSNKVTEKGKDVELRCDPISGHTALYWYRQSLGQGLEFLIYFQGNSAPDKSGLPSDRFSAERTGGSVSTLTIQRTQQEDSAVYLCASSLAAAINYGYTFGSGTRLTVV.

The rearrangement links TRBV19 to TRBJ1-2, with 9 nucleotides matching TRBD1. Germline V gene lookup returns CDR1 LNHDA and CDR2 SQIVND (reference sequence). CDR3 length equals 15 residues. V lost 7 bases, J lost 7 bases, and 13 bases stayed unmatched. CDR3 sequence: CASTGLAGDRVGYTF. As DNA, the CDR3 is TGTGCCAGTACGGGATTAGCAGGGGACAGGGTTGGCTACACCTTC.

This clonotype was seen ten or more times. This rearrangement joins TRBV4-1 to TRBJ1-2, with 9 bases identical to TRBD1. The trim removed 0 bases at V and 7 bases at J, leaving 9 bases unmatched. The CDR3 runs to 16 residues. In germline, CDR1 is MGHRA, CDR2 YSYEKL. CDR3 nucleotide sequence: TGCGCCAGCAGCCAAGATTTAGGGACAGGGAGTTTTGGCTACACCTTC. Translating gives CASSQDLGTGSFGYTF.

This clonotype was recorded many times. CDR3 amino acids: CASSYSSGIGNSPLHF. The DNA for the CDR3 is TGTGCCAGCAGTTACTCTTCCGGGATCGGAAATTCACCCCTCCACTTT. The rearrangement links TRBV6-5 to TRBJ1-6, with D unclear. Between the trimmed V and J ends, which lost 0 bases and 7 bases, there was a span of 13 bases. This CDR3 region has 16 residues. Looked up from germline, CDR1 is MNHEY and CDR2 is SVGAGI.

This clonotype was detected many times. The gene calls are TRBV9 and TRBJ1-1; D may be TRBD1 (6 bases). Germline-derived CDR1 and CDR2 are SGDLS and YYNGEE. The V and J ends lost 3 bases and 4 bases respectively, with 16 bases between them. The CDR3 totals 15 residues. The CDR3: CASSDGGRVGTEAFF. As DNA, the CDR3 is TGTGCCAGCAGCGATGGGGGGCGGGTTGGCACTGAAGCTTTCTTT.

This clonotype was counted at least ten times. The gene calls are TRBV11-2 and TRBJ2-5; D possibly corresponds to TRBD1 (6 bases). This CDR3 region has 16 residues. The germline CDR1 and CDR2 sequences are SGHAT and FQNNGV. V gave up 1 base and J gave up 2 bases, with 14 bases separating them. DNA for the CDR3: TGTGCCAGCAGCTTAGTGTGGGGACACCCACAAGAGACCCAGTACTTC. Protein sequence: CASSLVWGHPQETQYF. Complete variable domain (other parts from reference TRBV11-2 and TRBJ2-5): EAGVAQSPRYKIIEKRQSVAFWCNPISGHATLYWYQQILGQGPKLLIQFQNNGVVDDSQLPKDRFSAERLKGVDSTLKIQPAKLEDSAVYLCASSLVWGHPQETQYFGPGTRLLVL.

This clonotype was detected ten times or more. The CDR3 loop is CASSYWDGETQYF. The CDR3, as DNA: TGTGCCAGCAGTTATTGGGACGGAGAGACCCAGTACTTC. This sequence joins TRBV6-6 and TRBJ2-5; D may be TRBD1 or TRBD2 (5 bases each). Germline-derived CDR1 and CDR2 are MNHNY and SVGAGI (reference sequence). V was clipped by 3 bases and J by 4 bases, with 9 bases between them. CDR3 length: 13 residues.

This clonotype was counted ten times or more. V and J are TRBV20-1 and TRBJ2-7; the D is unclear. Per germline, CDR1 DFQATT and CDR2 SNEGSKA (reference sequence). V dropped 3 bases and J dropped 0 bases, with 6 bases sitting between them. The CDR3 totals 12 residues. The CDR3 region is CSASVTSYEQYF. CDR3 bases: TGCAGTGCTAGCGTGACCTCCTACGAGCAGTACTTC.

The CDR3: CASSREGLREKLFF. DNA for the CDR3: TGTGCCAGCAGTAGGGAGGGTTTACGAGAAAAACTGTTTTTT. This rearrangement joins TRBV2 to TRBJ1-4, with unresolved D. This CDR3 comprises 14 residues. V was trimmed by 5 bases and J by 8 bases, leaving 15 bases between them. Per germline, CDR1 SNHLY and CDR2 FYNNEI.

This clonotype was observed a few times. The chain couples TRBV28 to TRBJ2-7; 10 bases map to TRBD2. The CDR3 covers 14 residues. J lost 7 bases, V lost 2 bases, and 5 bases had no gene match. Looked up from germline, CDR1 is MDHEN and CDR2 is SYDVKM. The DNA for the CDR3 is TGTGCCAGCAGTTTAAGCGGGGGGGCAGGAGAGCAGTACTTC. Its translation is CASSLSGGAGEQYF.

The chain recombines TRBV19 with TRBJ1-2; 9 bases are shared with TRBD1. The CDR3 totals 14 residues. Germline V lookup: CDR1 LNHDA, CDR2 SQIVND (reference sequence). V lost 4 bases, J lost 9 bases, and 9 bases stayed unmatched. The CDR3 region has the DNA TGTGCCAGTAGTAAGACCGGGACAGGGTATAGCTACACCTTC. Translating gives CASSKTGTGYSYTF.

The V gene is TRBV2, the J gene TRBJ2-7, with D perhaps matching TRBD1 or TRBD2 (5 bases each). V was shortened by 2 bases and J by 1 base, with 12 bases between the two germline ends. Looked up from germline, CDR1 is SNHLY and CDR2 is FYNNEI. CDR3 length: 15 amino acids. The DNA for the CDR3 is TGTGCCAGCAGTGAAAGGTCGGGGCGATCCTACGAGCAGTACTTC. This encodes CASSERSGRSYEQYF.